These 3 T cell receptor beta chains originate from one sample sequenced in a study of cytomegalovirus exposure and HLA in healthy donors (dated by TCRdb to about 2017). Libraries were made using the immunoSEQ multiplex PCR assay. The multiplex PCR relied on a mix of 60 forward primers for TCR Vbeta segments and 13 reverse primers for TCR Jbeta segments. TCRdb stores this immuneACCESS table with in-frame sequences only. Part of the clones is absent; in the studies checked, under half of the shortfall reflects unresolved V genes, and no reason is known for the rest. Here the sample has some 70,000 clones; about 60% occur a single time. The ten largest make up approximately 2.9% of the sample. Sequenced: PBMCs. The receptors originated from a woman aged 45 to 65 in good health and CMV-seronegative.

The J gene is TRBJ2-7, the V gene TRBV28; 7 bases are shared with TRBD1. CDR1 and CDR2 from the germline V gene are MDHEN and SYDVKM. CDR3 size: 14 residues. V was clipped by 6 bases and J by 5 bases; unmatched bases: 10. CDR3 protein: CASSRTGDGDEQYF. In nucleotides, the CDR3 is TGTGCCAGCAGCCGTACAGGGGATGGCGACGAGCAGTACTTC.

The rearrangement uses TRBV5-1 and TRBJ2-1; 12 nucleotides line up with TRBD2. Unmatched junction bases numbered 3, after V lost 5 bases and J lost 3 bases. Looked up from germline, CDR1 is SGHRS and CDR2 is YFSETQ. The length of the CDR3 is 15 residues. CDR3 bases: TGCGCCAGCAGTGCGACTAGCGGGAGCTACAATGAGCAGTTCTTC. This sequence encodes CASSATSGSYNEQFF. The full variable domain, with the rest looked up from reference TRBV5-1 and TRBJ2-1, is KAGVTQTPRYLIKTRGQQVTLSCSPISGHRSVSWYQQTPGQGLQFLFEYFSETQRNKGNFPGRFSGRQFSNSRSEMNVSTLELGDSALYLCASSATSGSYNEQFFGPGTRLTVL.

This rearrangement joins TRBV28 to TRBJ1-2; the match to TRBD1 covers 9 bases. Germline CDR1 is MDHEN and CDR2 is SYDVKM. V shed 6 bases and J 2 bases; nucleotides not matched to a gene: 10. This CDR3 region has 16 residues. DNA of the CDR3: TGTGCCAGCAGCTGGGCCCTAGGACAGGGGAACTATGGCTACACCTTC. Protein: CASSWALGQGNYGYTF.